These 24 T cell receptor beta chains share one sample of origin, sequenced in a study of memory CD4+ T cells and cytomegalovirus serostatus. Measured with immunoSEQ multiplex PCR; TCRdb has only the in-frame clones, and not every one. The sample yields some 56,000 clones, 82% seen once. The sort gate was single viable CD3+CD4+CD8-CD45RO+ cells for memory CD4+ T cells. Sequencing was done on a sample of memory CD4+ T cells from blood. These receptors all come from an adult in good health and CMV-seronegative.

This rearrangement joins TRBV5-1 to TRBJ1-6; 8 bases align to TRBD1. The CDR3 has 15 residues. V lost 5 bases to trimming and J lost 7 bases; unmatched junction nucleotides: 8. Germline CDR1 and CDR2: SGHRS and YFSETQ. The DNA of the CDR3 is TGCGCCAGCAGAACGCAAGGACAGGGAAATTCACCCCTCCACTTT. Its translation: CASRTQGQGNSPLHF.

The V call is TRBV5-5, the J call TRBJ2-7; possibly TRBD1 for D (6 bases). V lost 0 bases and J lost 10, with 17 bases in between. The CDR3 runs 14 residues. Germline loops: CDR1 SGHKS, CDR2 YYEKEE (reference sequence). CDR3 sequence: CASSLVRDTGIQYF. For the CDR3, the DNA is TGTGCCAGCAGCTTGGTCCGGGACACAGGGATCCAGTACTTC. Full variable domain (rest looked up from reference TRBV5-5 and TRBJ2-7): DAGVTQSPTHLIKTRGQQVTLRCSPISGHKSVSWYQQVLGQGPQFIFQYYEKEERGRGNFPDRFSARQFPNYSSELNVNALLLGDSALYLCASSLVRDTGIQYFGPGTRLTVT.

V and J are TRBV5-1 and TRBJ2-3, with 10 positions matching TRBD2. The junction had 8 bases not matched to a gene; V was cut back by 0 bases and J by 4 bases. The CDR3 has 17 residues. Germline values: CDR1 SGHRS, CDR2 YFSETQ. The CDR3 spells CASSLDSGGARADTQYF. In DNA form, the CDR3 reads TGCGCCAGCAGCTTGGACAGCGGGGGGGCTCGTGCAGATACGCAGTATTTT.

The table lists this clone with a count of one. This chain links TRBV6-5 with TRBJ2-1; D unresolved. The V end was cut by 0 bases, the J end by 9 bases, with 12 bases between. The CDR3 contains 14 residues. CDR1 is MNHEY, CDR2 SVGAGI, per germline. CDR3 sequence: CASSYSPYMGEQFF. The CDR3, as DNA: TGTGCCAGCAGTTACTCCCCCTATATGGGTGAGCAGTTCTTC.

In nucleotides, the CDR3 is TGTGCCATCAGTGGGAGGAACACAGATACGCAGTATTTT. It encodes CAISGRNTDTQYF. The J gene is TRBJ2-3, the V gene TRBV10-3, with a weak D call TRBD2 (5 bases). CDR1 is ENHRY, CDR2 SYGVKD, per germline. V dropped 4 bases and J dropped 2 bases, with 7 bases sitting between them. The CDR3 length is 13 residues.

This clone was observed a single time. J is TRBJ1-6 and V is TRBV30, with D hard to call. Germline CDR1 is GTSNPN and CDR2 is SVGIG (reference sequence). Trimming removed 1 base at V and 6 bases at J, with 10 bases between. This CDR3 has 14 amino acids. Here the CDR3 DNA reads TGTGCCTGGAGTGGGACGGCCCCTAATTCACCCCTCCACTTT. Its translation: CAWSGTAPNSPLHF. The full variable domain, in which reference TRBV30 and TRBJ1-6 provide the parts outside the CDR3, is SQTIHQWPATLVQPVGSPLSLECTVEGTSNPNLYWYRQAAGRGLQLLFYSVGIGQISSEVPQNLSASRPQDRQFILSSKKLLLSDSGFYLCAWSGTAPNSPLHFGNGTRLTVT.

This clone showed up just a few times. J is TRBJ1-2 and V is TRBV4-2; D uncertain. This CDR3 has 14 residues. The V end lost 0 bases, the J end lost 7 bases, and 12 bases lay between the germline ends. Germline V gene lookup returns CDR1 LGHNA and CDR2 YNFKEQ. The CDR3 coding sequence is TGTGCCAGCAGCCAAGATAGTGGCGGTGGTGGCTACACCTTC. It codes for CASSQDSGGGGYTF.

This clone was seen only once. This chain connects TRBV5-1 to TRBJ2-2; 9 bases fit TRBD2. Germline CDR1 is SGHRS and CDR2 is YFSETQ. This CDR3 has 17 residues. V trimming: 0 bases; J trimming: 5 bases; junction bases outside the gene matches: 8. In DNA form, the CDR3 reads TGCGCCAGCAGCTTGGATTACGGGACTAGCCGAACCGGGGAGCTGTTTTTT. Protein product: CASSLDYGTSRTGELFF.

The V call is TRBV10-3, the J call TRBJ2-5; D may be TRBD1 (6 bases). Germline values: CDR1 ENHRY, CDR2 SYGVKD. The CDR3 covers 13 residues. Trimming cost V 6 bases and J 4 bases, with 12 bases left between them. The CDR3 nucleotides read TGTGCCATCAGAGATCCAGGGGTAGAGACCCAGTACTTC. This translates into CAIRDPGVETQYF.

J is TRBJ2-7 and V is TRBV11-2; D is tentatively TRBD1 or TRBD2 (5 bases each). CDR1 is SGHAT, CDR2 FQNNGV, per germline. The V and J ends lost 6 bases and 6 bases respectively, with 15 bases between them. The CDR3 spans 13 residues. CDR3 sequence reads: CASRYEWGFEQYF. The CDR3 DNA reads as TGTGCCAGCAGATATGAATGGGGGTTCGAGCAGTACTTC.

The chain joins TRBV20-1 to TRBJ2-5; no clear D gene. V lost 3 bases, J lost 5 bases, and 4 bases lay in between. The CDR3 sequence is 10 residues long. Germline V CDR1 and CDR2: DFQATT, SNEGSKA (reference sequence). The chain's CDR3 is CSASGETQYF. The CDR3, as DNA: TGCAGTGCTAGTGGGGAGACCCAGTACTTC.

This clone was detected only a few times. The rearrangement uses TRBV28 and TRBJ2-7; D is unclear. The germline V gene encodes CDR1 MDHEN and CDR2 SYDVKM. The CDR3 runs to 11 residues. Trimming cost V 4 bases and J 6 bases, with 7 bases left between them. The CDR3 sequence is CASSSRFEQYF. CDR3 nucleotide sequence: TGTGCCAGCAGTTCCCGGTTCGAGCAGTACTTC.

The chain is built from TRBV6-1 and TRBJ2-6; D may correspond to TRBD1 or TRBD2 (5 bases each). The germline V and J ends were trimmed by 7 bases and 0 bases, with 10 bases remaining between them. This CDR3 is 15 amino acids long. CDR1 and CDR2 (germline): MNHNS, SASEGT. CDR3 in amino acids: CASTQGPSGANVLTF. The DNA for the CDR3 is TGTGCCAGCACTCAGGGACCCTCTGGGGCCAACGTCCTGACTTTC.

Here the CDR3 DNA reads TGTGCCAGCAGTCCCGGTGGGACCTATGGCTACACCTTC. Its protein is CASSPGGTYGYTF. This chain uses TRBV28 with TRBJ1-2; D possibly corresponds to TRBD1 (5 bases). CDR1 is MDHEN and CDR2 is SYDVKM in the germline V gene. The V end was cut by 5 bases, the J end by 4 bases, with 11 bases between. CDR3 size: 13 residues.

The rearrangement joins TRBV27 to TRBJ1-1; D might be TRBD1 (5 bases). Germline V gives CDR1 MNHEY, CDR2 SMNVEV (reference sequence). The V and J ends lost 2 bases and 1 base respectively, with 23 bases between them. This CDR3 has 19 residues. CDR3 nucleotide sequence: TGTGCCAGCAGTTTAATGGGAGGGACGGCAACTTTCGGGAACACTGAAGCTTTCTTT. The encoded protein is CASSLMGGTATFGNTEAFF.

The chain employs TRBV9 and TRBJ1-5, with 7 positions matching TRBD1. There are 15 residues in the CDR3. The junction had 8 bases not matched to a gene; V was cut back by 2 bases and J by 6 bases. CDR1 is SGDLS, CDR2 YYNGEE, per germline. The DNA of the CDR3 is TGTGCCAGCAGCGTCTCCGGGACAGACGTTCAGCCCCAGCATTTT. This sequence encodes CASSVSGTDVQPQHF.

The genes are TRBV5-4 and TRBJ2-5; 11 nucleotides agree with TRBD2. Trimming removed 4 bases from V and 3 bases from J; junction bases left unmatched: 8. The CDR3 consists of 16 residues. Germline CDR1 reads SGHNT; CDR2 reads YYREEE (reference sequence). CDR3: CASSQMLAGGKETQYF. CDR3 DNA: TGTGCCAGCAGCCAGATGCTAGCGGGGGGTAAAGAGACCCAGTACTTC.

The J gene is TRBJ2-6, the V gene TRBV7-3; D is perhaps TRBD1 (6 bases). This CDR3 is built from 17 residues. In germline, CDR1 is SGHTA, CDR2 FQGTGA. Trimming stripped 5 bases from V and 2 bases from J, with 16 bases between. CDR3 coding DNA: TGTGCCAGCAGCCCGCACAGGGAATTAACTGGGGCCAACGTCCTGACTTTC. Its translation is CASSPHRELTGANVLTF.

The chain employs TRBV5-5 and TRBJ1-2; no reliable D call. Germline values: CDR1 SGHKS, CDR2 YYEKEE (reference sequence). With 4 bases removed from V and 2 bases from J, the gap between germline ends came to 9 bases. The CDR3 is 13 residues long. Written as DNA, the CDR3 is TGTGCCAGCAGCCGGACCCAGAACTATGGCTACACCTTC. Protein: CASSRTQNYGYTF.

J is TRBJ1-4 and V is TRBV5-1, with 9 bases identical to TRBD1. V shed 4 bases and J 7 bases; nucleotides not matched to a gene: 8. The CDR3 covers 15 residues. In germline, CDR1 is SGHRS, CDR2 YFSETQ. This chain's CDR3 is CASSTTGGRSEKLFF. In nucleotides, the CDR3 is TGCGCCAGCAGCACGACAGGGGGGAGGAGTGAAAAACTGTTTTTT.

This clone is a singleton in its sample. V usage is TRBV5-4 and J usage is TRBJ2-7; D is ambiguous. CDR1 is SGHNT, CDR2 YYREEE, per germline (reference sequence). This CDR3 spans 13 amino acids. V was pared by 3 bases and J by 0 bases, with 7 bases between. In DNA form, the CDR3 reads TGTGCCAGCAGCTCCCCGGGCTCCTACGAGCAGTACTTC. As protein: CASSSPGSYEQYF.

CDR3 DNA: TGTGCCAGCAGCTTGCAGGGGGGCACTGAAGCTTTCTTT. Its translation: CASSLQGGTEAFF. This chain links TRBV5-5 with TRBJ1-1; the match to TRBD1 covers 7 bases. V lost 1 base to trimming and J lost 4 bases; unmatched junction nucleotides: 1. Looked up from germline, CDR1 is SGHKS and CDR2 is YYEKEE (reference sequence). CDR3 length: 13 amino acids.

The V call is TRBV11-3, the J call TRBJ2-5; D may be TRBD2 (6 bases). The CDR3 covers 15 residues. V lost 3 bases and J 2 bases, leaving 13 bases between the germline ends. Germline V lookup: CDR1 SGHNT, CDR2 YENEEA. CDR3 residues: CASSFGGAPQETQYF. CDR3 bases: TGTGCCAGCAGCTTCGGCGGGGCCCCACAAGAGACCCAGTACTTC.

The chain's CDR3 is CAWTFTSGVHNEQFF. The CDR3 region has the DNA TGTGCCTGGACGTTTACTAGCGGGGTTCACAATGAGCAGTTCTTC. V gene TRBV30 combines with J gene TRBJ2-1, with 10 bases fitting TRBD2. CDR1 GTSNPN and CDR2 SVGIG come from the germline V gene (reference sequence). J lost 5 bases, V lost 4 bases, and 8 bases had no gene match. This CDR3 has 15 residues.